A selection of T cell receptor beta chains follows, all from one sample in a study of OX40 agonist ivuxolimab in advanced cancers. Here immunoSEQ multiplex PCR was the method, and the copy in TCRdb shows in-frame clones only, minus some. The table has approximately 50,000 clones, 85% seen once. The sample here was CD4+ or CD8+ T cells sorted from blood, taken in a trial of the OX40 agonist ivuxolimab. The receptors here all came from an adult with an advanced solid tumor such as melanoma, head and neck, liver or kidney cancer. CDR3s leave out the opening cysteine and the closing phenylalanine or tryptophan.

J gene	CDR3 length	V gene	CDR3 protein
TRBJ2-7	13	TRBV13	ASSLGGVSTYEQY
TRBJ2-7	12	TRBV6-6	ASSSGDSGYEQY
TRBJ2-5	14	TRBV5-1	ASSPTVAGNQETQY
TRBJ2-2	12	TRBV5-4	ASSYPGTSGELF
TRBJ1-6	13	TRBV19	ASSIQGSHNSPLH
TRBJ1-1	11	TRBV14	ASSQDLGYEAF
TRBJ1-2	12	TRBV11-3	ASSPNRGSETYT
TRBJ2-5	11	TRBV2	AGGGQLQETQY
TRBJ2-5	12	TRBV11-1	ASTLGRQVETQY
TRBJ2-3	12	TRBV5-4	ASSLIQGPDTQY
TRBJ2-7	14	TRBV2	ASSSPLGLASYEQY
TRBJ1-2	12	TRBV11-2	ASSLGQGGDGYT
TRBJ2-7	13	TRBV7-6	ASSLDRGAGYEQY
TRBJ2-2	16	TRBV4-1	ASSQEVSGAGETGELF
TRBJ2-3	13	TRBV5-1	ASSIDTPATDTQY
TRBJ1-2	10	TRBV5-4	ASSYHQGAQT
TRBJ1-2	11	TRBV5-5	ASSTTGENGYT
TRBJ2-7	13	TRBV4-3	ASSQGPGGSYEQY
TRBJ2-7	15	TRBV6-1	ASSEARGGTSSYEQY
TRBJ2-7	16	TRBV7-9	ASSLVSRDRGFYYEQY
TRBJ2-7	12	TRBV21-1	ASGSYRGLYEQY
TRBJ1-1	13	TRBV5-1	ASSYQDSRGTEAF
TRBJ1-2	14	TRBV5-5	ASSLGVGGANYGYT
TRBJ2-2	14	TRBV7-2	ASSFNAPGDTGELF
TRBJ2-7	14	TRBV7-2	ASSLVGRLGSYEQY
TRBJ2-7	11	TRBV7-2	ASSFVGGNEQY
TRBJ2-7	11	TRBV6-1	ASSEGPYPVQY
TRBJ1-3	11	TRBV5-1	ASSLDRGNTIY
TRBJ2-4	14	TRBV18	ASSDRSGEGKNIQY
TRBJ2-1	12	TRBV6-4	ASWAGHQFSGQF
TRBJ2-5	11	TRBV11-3	ASSFSGGETQY
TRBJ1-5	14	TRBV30	AWSVFGAGANQPQH
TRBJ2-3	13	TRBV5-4	ASSLAGTSTDTQY
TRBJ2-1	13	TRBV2	ASSEERFSYNEQF
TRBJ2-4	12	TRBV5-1	ASRPDRAKNIQY
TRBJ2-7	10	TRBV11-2	ASSLHGYEQY
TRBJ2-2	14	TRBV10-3	AIRGLAGGNTGELF
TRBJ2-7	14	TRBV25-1	ASSGFGGRRSYEQY
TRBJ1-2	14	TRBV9	ASSPYRDRVRYGYT
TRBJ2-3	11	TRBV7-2	ASSPPVRDTQY
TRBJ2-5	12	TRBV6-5	ASSYSARGGTQY
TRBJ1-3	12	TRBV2	ASRGEGFGNTIY
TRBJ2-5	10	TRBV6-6	AGGGGGETQY